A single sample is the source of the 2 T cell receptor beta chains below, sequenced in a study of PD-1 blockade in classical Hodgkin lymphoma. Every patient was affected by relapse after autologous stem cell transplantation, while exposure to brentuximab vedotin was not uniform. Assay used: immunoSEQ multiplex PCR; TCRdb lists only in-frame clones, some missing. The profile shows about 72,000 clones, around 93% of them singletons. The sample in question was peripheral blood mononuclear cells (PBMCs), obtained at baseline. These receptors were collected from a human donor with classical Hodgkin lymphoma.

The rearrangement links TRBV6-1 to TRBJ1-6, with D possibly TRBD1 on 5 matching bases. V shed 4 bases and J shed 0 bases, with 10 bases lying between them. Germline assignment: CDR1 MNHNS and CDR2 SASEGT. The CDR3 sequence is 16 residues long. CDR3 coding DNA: TGTGCCAGCAGTGGGGGACCGAGCTCCTATAATTCACCCCTCCACTTT. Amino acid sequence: CASSGGPSSYNSPLHF.

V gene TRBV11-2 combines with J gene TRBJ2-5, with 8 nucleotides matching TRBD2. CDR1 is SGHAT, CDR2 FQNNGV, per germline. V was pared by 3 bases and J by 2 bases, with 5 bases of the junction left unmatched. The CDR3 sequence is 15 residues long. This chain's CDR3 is CASSFGTSTQETQYF. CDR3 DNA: TGTGCCAGCAGCTTTGGGACTAGTACTCAAGAGACCCAGTACTTC. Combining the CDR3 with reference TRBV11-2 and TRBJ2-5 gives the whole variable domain EAGVAQSPRYKIIEKRQSVAFWCNPISGHATLYWYQQILGQGPKLLIQFQNNGVVDDSQLPKDRFSAERLKGVDSTLKIQPAKLEDSAVYLCASSFGTSTQETQYFGPGTRLLVL.